Following are 27 T cell receptor beta chains from one sample sequenced in a study of blood T cell repertoires in COVID-19. TCRdb's table, derived via immunoSEQ multiplex PCR, lists solely in-frame clones and lacks some. This sample carries about 20,000 clones, 75% to 95% of them seen once, and the ten largest clones take 4% to 5%. Sequencing used peripheral blood. Every receptor here comes from a human donor in a cohort sampled during active COVID-19.

V usage is TRBV4-3 and J usage is TRBJ1-3, with unresolved D. V was cut by 1 base and J by 9 bases, with 7 bases left in between. The germline CDR1 and CDR2 sequences are LGHNA and YSLEER. This CDR3 region has 12 residues. The DNA of the CDR3 is TGCGCCAGCAGCCAAGTCAGTGGCACCATATATTTT. It codes for CASSQVSGTIYF.

The genes are TRBV7-9 and TRBJ1-3, with a weak D call TRBD1 (5 bases). Germline CDR1 is SEHNR and CDR2 is FQNEAQ (reference sequence). This CDR3 comprises 15 residues. V shed 6 bases and J shed 2 bases, with 14 bases lying between them. The CDR3 loop is CASSDQGGTGNTIYF. DNA for the CDR3: TGTGCCAGCAGTGACCAGGGCGGCACTGGAAACACCATATATTTT. The entire variable domain, with the rest obtained from reference TRBV7-9 and TRBJ1-3, is as follows: DTGVSQNPRHKITKRGQNVTFRCDPISEHNRLYWYRQTLGQGPEFLTYFQNEAQLEKSRLLSDRFSAERPKGSFSTLEIQRTEQGDSAMYLCASSDQGGTGNTIYFGEGSWLTVV.

This chain links TRBV11-3 with TRBJ2-1; 9 bases match TRBD2. Trimming cost V 6 bases and J 7 bases; bases outside gene matches: 16. The CDR3 runs 17 residues. Germline values: CDR1 SGHNT, CDR2 YENEEA. CDR3 sequence (DNA): TGTGCCAGCAGGCCCCTAGCGGGATCGGGAGTCTTTAATGAGCAGTTCTTC. Translated, it gives CASRPLAGSGVFNEQFF.

The J gene is TRBJ2-7, the V gene TRBV6-6, with 8 bases aligning to TRBD1. The CDR3 spans 13 residues. The junction had 7 bases not matched to a gene; V was cut back by 6 bases and J by 6 bases. CDR1 is MNHNY and CDR2 is SVGAGI in the germline V gene (reference sequence). This chain's CDR3 is CASSSGQGGEQYV. Written as DNA, the CDR3 is TGTGCCAGCAGCTCCGGACAGGGAGGCGAGCAGTACGTC.

The chain employs TRBV7-8 and TRBJ1-2, with 7 bases aligning to TRBD1. After removal of 1 base from V and 1 base from J, the junction contained 3 bases not matched to a gene. The V gene's germline CDR1 is SGHVS and CDR2 FQNEAQ. The CDR3 extends over 15 amino acids. The CDR3, as DNA: TGTGCCAGCAGCTTAGGACAGGGTCTTAACTATGGCTACACCTTC. It codes for CASSLGQGLNYGYTF.

This clone occurred once. The V call is TRBV28, the J call TRBJ2-5, with 11 bases that match TRBD2. The length of the CDR3 is 15 residues. The germline V gene encodes CDR1 MDHEN and CDR2 SYDVKM. V was pared by 6 bases and J by 5 bases, with 8 bases of the junction left unmatched. The CDR3 reads CASRTSGKIGETQYF. CDR3 coding DNA: TGTGCCAGCAGGACTAGCGGGAAGATTGGGGAGACCCAGTACTTC.

This clone occurred a few times. CDR3: CASSRGGNQPQHF. In DNA, the CDR3 is TGTGCCAGCAGCCGTGGGGGGAATCAGCCCCAGCATTTT. The chain recombines TRBV7-9 with TRBJ1-5; possible D gene TRBD1, 5 bases. CDR3 length: 13 amino acids. The germline V and J ends were trimmed by 5 bases and 4 bases, with 9 bases remaining between them. Looked up from germline, CDR1 is SEHNR and CDR2 is FQNEAQ (reference sequence).

This clone was observed once. The rearrangement links TRBV6-4 to TRBJ2-4; D not resolved. Germline assignment: CDR1 MRHNA and CDR2 SNTAGT. CDR3 length: 13 residues. The V end lost 6 bases, the J end lost 6 bases, and 12 bases lay between the germline ends. The CDR3: CASSASVGNIQYF. The CDR3 region has the DNA TGTGCCAGCAGCGCCAGCGTAGGAAACATTCAGTACTTC.

The gene calls are TRBV18 and TRBJ2-1; 9 bases are shared with TRBD2. The germline V gene encodes CDR1 KGHSH and CDR2 LQKENI. V shed 0 bases and J 6 bases; nucleotides not matched to a gene: 3. The CDR3 length is 15 residues. The CDR3 DNA reads TGTGCCAGCTCACCACCTGGCGGGGGGGCCAATGAGCAGTTCTTC. Translating it yields CASSPPGGGANEQFF. The full variable domain, completed using reference TRBV18 and TRBJ2-1, is NAGVMQNPRHLVRRRGQEARLRCSPMKGHSHVYWYRQLPEEGLKFMVYLQKENIIDESGMPKERFSAEFPKEGPSILRIQQVVRGDSAAYFCASSPPGGGANEQFFGPGTRLTVL.

The chain couples TRBV27 to TRBJ2-1; TRBD2 matches at 10 bases. Germline assignment: CDR1 MNHEY and CDR2 SMNVEV (reference sequence). This CDR3 comprises 15 residues. V lost 3 bases, J lost 6 bases, and 5 bases stayed unmatched. This CDR3 is CASSFRLAGVNEQFF. The CDR3, as DNA: TGTGCCAGCAGTTTCCGTCTAGCGGGAGTCAATGAGCAGTTCTTC.

This sequence joins TRBV5-1 and TRBJ2-3; 7 bases fit TRBD2. The CDR3 has 16 amino acids. The germline V gene encodes CDR1 SGHRS and CDR2 YFSETQ. V trimming: 2 bases; J trimming: 4 bases; junction bases outside the gene matches: 10. The CDR3, as DNA: TGCGCCAGCAGCTTCGGTGGAGCGGGGTTCGCAGATACGCAGTATTTT. This codes for CASSFGGAGFADTQYF.

This clone was observed a single time. The V and J genes are TRBV24-1 and TRBJ2-1, with 10 bases that match TRBD2. In germline, CDR1 is KGHDR, CDR2 SFDVKD. The CDR3 consists of 15 residues. J was trimmed by 9 bases and V by 2 bases; bases with no gene match: 6. The CDR3 region is CATSDSGLARGEQFF. CDR3 nucleotide sequence: TGTGCCACCAGTGATTCGGGACTAGCGAGGGGTGAGCAGTTCTTC.

This chain uses TRBV28 with TRBJ1-6; no firm D call. The CDR3 sequence is 13 residues long. CDR1 is MDHEN, CDR2 SYDVKM, per germline. V was cut by 6 bases and J by 7 bases, with 10 bases left in between. For the CDR3, the DNA is TGTGCCAGCAGAGTGGGCTCGAATTCACCCCTCCACTTT. Translating it yields CASRVGSNSPLHF.

The CDR3 coding sequence is TGTGCCAGCAGCCCACCCCGCCGACTAGCGGGCTACACAGATACGCAGTATTTT. Encoded protein: CASSPPRRLAGYTDTQYF. The genes are TRBV7-2 and TRBJ2-3; the match to TRBD2 covers 10 bases. V was clipped by 5 bases and J by 2 bases; unmatched bases: 13. CDR3 length equals 18 residues. From germline, CDR1 is SGHTA and CDR2 FQGNSA.

The chain recombines TRBV11-2 with TRBJ2-7; 8 bases are shared with TRBD1. The CDR3 runs 16 residues. V was pared by 6 bases and J by 7 bases, with 17 bases of the junction left unmatched. The germline CDR1 and CDR2 sequences are SGHAT and FQNNGV. The CDR3 nucleotides read TGTGCCAGCAGGAGGCGGGCGGACAGGGCGACTCGGGAGCAGTACTTC. Protein sequence: CASRRRADRATREQYF.

A few counts support this clone. J is TRBJ1-2 and V is TRBV5-4; tentatively, D is TRBD1 (6 bases). The CDR3 extends over 15 amino acids. Between the trimmed V and J ends, which lost 4 bases and 0 bases, there was a span of 13 bases. Germline V gives CDR1 SGHNT, CDR2 YYREEE (reference sequence). The CDR3 DNA sequence: TGTGCCAGCAGCGTGACAGGAATCTCTAACTATGGCTACACCTTC. This codes for CASSVTGISNYGYTF.

For the CDR3, the DNA is TGTGCCAGCAGTGATTTGCCGGGACAGGTCACTGGCTACACCTTC. It specifies CASSDLPGQVTGYTF. This chain connects TRBV6-4 to TRBJ1-2, with 8 bases fitting TRBD1. Germline V gene sequence: CDR1 MRHNA, CDR2 SNTAGT. Germline trimming cut 3 bases from V and 7 bases from J; bases unmatched to any gene: 10. The length of the CDR3 is 15 residues.

V and J are TRBV19 and TRBJ2-7; 8 bases are a match to TRBD1. V gave up 5 bases and J gave up 3 bases; unmatched junction bases: 6. Germline loops: CDR1 LNHDA, CDR2 SQIVND (reference sequence). The CDR3 extends over 14 amino acids. This CDR3 reads CASSGDRPDYEQYV. CDR3 DNA sequence: TGTGCCAGTAGTGGGGACAGGCCGGACTACGAGCAGTACGTC.

The chain couples TRBV28 to TRBJ2-7; D gene uncertain. The CDR3 consists of 13 residues. V shed 5 bases and J shed 6 bases, with 14 bases lying between them. Germline CDR1 and CDR2: MDHEN and SYDVKM. This CDR3 reads CASSRIYPGEQYV. The CDR3 DNA sequence: TGTGCCAGCAGTAGGATATACCCAGGCGAGCAGTACGTC.

This rearrangement joins TRBV6-2 or TRBV6-3 to TRBJ2-3, with 12 positions matching TRBD2. The V gene's germline CDR1 is MNHEY and CDR2 SVGEGT. The CDR3 has 19 residues. Trimming cost V 0 bases and J 1 base; bases outside gene matches: 8. The CDR3 nucleotides read TGTGCCAGCAGTTACTCGACTAGCGGGAGTCGGTGGGGCACAGATACGCAGTATTTT. As protein: CASSYSTSGSRWGTDTQYF.

V gene TRBV19 combines with J gene TRBJ2-3, with TRBD2 matching over 14 bases. V shed 0 bases and J 2 bases; nucleotides not matched to a gene: 7. Germline loops: CDR1 LNHDA, CDR2 SQIVND (reference sequence). The CDR3 has 19 residues. The CDR3 sequence is CASSIDGTSGGRNTDTQYF. In DNA, the CDR3 is TGTGCCAGTAGTATAGATGGGACTAGCGGGGGAAGGAACACAGATACGCAGTATTTT.

The chain employs TRBV6-1 and TRBJ1-6, with 9 bases fitting TRBD1. The junction had 9 bases not matched to a gene; V was cut back by 2 bases and J by 10 bases. The CDR3 is 16 residues long. Looked up from germline, CDR1 is MNHNS and CDR2 is SASEGT. CDR3 residues: CASSETYRGQGSPLHF. The CDR3 DNA sequence: TGTGCCAGCAGTGAAACGTACAGGGGGCAGGGCTCACCCCTCCACTTT.

J is TRBJ1-1 and V is TRBV2; 10 nucleotides match TRBD1. V trimming: 4 bases; J trimming: 1 base; junction bases outside the gene matches: 0. The CDR3 extends over 14 amino acids. CDR1 SNHLY and CDR2 FYNNEI come from the germline V gene. CDR3 loop: CASSGQGANTEAFF. CDR3 sequence (DNA): TGTGCCAGCAGTGGACAGGGGGCGAACACTGAAGCTTTCTTT.

This clone was recorded a few times. The gene calls are TRBV7-8 and TRBJ1-1; possible D gene TRBD1, 5 bases. The V and J ends lost 5 bases and 3 bases respectively, with 10 bases between them. The CDR3 spans 13 residues. The germline V gene encodes CDR1 SGHVS and CDR2 FQNEAQ. For the CDR3, the DNA is TGTGCCAGCAGCCGACAGTTGCACACTGAAGCTTTCTTT. Its translation is CASSRQLHTEAFF.

The count of this clone is one. The gene calls are TRBV30 and TRBJ2-1; 9 nucleotides align to TRBD1. V trimming: 5 bases; J trimming: 6 bases; junction bases outside the gene matches: 20. CDR1 and CDR2 (germline): GTSNPN, SVGIG (reference sequence). There are 18 residues in the CDR3. CDR3 in DNA: TGTGCCTGGGGCGGGACAGGGCCATTGGGGGACCTATTCAATGAGCAGTTCTTC. Amino acid sequence: CAWGGTGPLGDLFNEQFF.

The gene calls are TRBV4-3 and TRBJ1-2, with unresolved D. Per germline, CDR1 LGHNA and CDR2 YSLEER. This CDR3 is 16 amino acids long. Trimming left V 0 bases short and J 2 bases short, with 13 bases between. As DNA, the CDR3 is TGCGCCAGCAGCCAAGAACATCTCCAGAGGAACTATGGCTACACCTTC. It codes for CASSQEHLQRNYGYTF.

CDR3 sequence (DNA): TGCGCCAGCAGCCCCGGACAGGGTGCCCTCTACGAGCAGTACTTC. It codes for CASSPGQGALYEQYF. The gene calls are TRBV4-1 and TRBJ2-7, with 8 bases lining up with TRBD1. There are 15 residues in the CDR3. V shed 4 bases, J shed 3 bases, and the junction held 8 bases outside the gene matches. Germline V gene sequence: CDR1 MGHRA, CDR2 YSYEKL.